Below, 26 T cell receptor beta chains from the same sample are listed, as sequenced in a study of CD8 T cells in Susac syndrome. RNA in amounts of roughly 0.5 to 1 ug was reverse transcribed with random hexamers. A single record per CDR3 protein comes from TCRdb applying MiXCR to the immunoSEQ multiplex PCR reads. The table records 200,000 or so distinct CDR3 sequences, 80% to 95% of them present only once. What was sequenced was CD8+ T cells from PBMCs. The receptor source for this set is a human donor with multiple sclerosis.

The chain combines TRBV29-1 with TRBJ2-5; TRBD2 matches at 10 bases. The germline gives CDR1 SQVTM, CDR2 ANQGSEA. J gave up 2 bases and V 6 bases, and 6 bases lay outside the gene matches. The CDR3 extends over 14 amino acids. DNA for the CDR3: TGCAGCGTCCCCCCTAGCGGGAGACAAGAGACCCAGTACTTC. Protein: CSVPPSGRQETQYF.

This clonotype has a single count. The chain employs TRBV23-1 and TRBJ2-7; 9 positions match TRBD1. TRBV23-1 is an ORF for which the function is uncertain. The CDR3 runs 16 residues. V shed 4 bases and J 2 bases; nucleotides not matched to a gene: 9. CDR3 nucleotides: TGCGCCAGCAGTCCCCTCCGGGACAGGGAGACCTACGAGCAGTACTTC. As protein: CASSPLRDRETYEQYF.

This chain connects TRBV19 to TRBJ2-7, with D perhaps given as TRBD1 or TRBD2 (5 bases each). CDR1 and CDR2 from the germline V gene are LNHDA and SQIVND (reference sequence). Trimming cost V 3 bases and J 6 bases, with 12 bases left between them. The CDR3 has 13 amino acids. Written as DNA, the CDR3 is TGTGCCAGTAGTATCGTCGGGGCAGGCGAGCAGTACTTC. This sequence encodes CASSIVGAGEQYF. Variable domain in full (rest from reference TRBV19 and TRBJ2-7): DGGITQSPKYLFRKEGQNVTLSCEQNLNHDAMYWYRQDPGQGLRLIYYSQIVNDFQKGDIAEGYSVSREKKESFPLTVTSAQKNPTAFYLCASSIVGAGEQYFGPGTRLTVT.

The CDR3 loop reads CATAGDRGEQYF. CDR3 sequence (DNA): TGTGCCACCGCCGGCGATAGAGGCGAGCAGTACTTC. The chain has TRBV15 and TRBJ2-7, with no clear D. Trimming cost V 8 bases and J 6 bases, with 14 bases left between them. This CDR3 has 12 residues. Germline V lookup: CDR1 LNHNV, CDR2 YYDKDF (reference sequence).

The V call is TRBV13, the J call TRBJ2-5; D might be TRBD1 (5 bases). From germline, CDR1 is PRHDT and CDR2 FYEKMQ (reference sequence). V lost 5 bases, J lost 3 bases, and 13 bases lay in between. This CDR3 region has 14 residues. CDR3 sequence reads: CASSLRTRKETQYF. The CDR3 DNA follows: TGTGCCAGCAGCCTCCGGACAAGAAAAGAGACCCAGTACTTC. Supplemented by reference TRBV13 and TRBJ2-5, the full variable domain reads AAGVIQSPRHLIKEKRETATLKCYPIPRHDTVYWYQQGPGQDPQFLISFYEKMQSDKGSIPDRFSAQQFSDYHSELNMSSLELGDSALYFCASSLRTRKETQYFGPGTRLLVL.

The chain combines TRBV7-8 with TRBJ1-3; no definite D call. CDR1 and CDR2 from the germline V gene are SGHVS and FQNEAQ. The CDR3 is 15 residues long. V was clipped by 3 bases and J by 0 bases, with 9 bases between them. This chain's CDR3 is CASSFLQDSGNTIYF. In DNA form, the CDR3 reads TGTGCCAGCAGCTTTCTCCAGGACTCTGGAAACACCATATATTTT.

This chain joins TRBV27 and TRBJ2-7; D gene ambiguous. The CDR3 consists of 14 residues. Trimming removed 6 bases from V and 5 bases from J, with 17 bases in between. The germline CDR1 and CDR2 sequences are MNHEY and SMNVEV (reference sequence). For the CDR3, the DNA is TGTGCCAGCAGCAACACCCAATCCCTAAACGAGCAGTACTTC. Its protein is CASSNTQSLNEQYF.

V usage is TRBV5-1 and J usage is TRBJ2-1; D not resolved. V shed 4 bases and J shed 9 bases, with 14 bases lying between them. Germline V lookup: CDR1 SGHRS, CDR2 YFSETQ. The CDR3 has 13 amino acids. The CDR3 DNA sequence: TGCGCCAGCAGCCCTCCTCTAGAAAGTGAGCAGTTCTTC. Protein product: CASSPPLESEQFF.

The chain combines TRBV14 with TRBJ1-3; 10 bases fit TRBD1. CDR1 is SGHDN and CDR2 is FVKESK in the germline V gene. The trim removed 5 bases at V and 4 bases at J, leaving 11 bases unmatched. The CDR3 spans 17 residues. CDR3 nucleotide sequence: TGTGCCAGCAGCAGAATGCCGGGACAGGGGTACGGAAACACCATATATTTT. Protein sequence: CASSRMPGQGYGNTIYF.

This chain links TRBV12-3 or TRBV12-4 with TRBJ2-3; D not resolved. V lost 3 bases to trimming and J lost 3 bases, with 7 bases between them. The CDR3 sequence is 13 residues long. CDR3 residues: CASSLEQTDTQYF. CDR3 nucleotides: TGTGCCAGCAGTTTGGAACAAACAGATACGCAGTATTTT.

The rearrangement uses TRBV29-1 and TRBJ2-1; D ambiguous. Trimming cost V 7 bases and J 0 bases, with 16 bases left between them. The CDR3 extends over 15 amino acids. CDR1 is SQVTM and CDR2 is ANQGSEA in the germline V gene. The CDR3 DNA reads TGCAGCGCCTACCGGGCAGAGAGCTCCTACAATGAGCAGTTCTTC. This translates into CSAYRAESSYNEQFF.

This clonotype has only one observation. The chain couples TRBV13 to TRBJ2-2; D not certain. V gave up 0 bases and J gave up 7 bases, with 15 bases separating them. Germline V gene data show CDR1 as PRHDT and CDR2 as FYEKMQ (reference sequence). The CDR3 runs to 16 residues. The CDR3, as DNA: TGTGCCAGCAGCTTAGGCCTCGACGGGTGGAACGGGGAGCTGTTTTTT. This sequence encodes CASSLGLDGWNGELFF.

The chain uses TRBV15 and TRBJ1-2; D is perhaps TRBD1 (5 bases). CDR3 size: 15 residues. The V gene's germline CDR1 is LNHNV and CDR2 YYDKDF (reference sequence). V lost 0 bases and J 2 bases, leaving 10 bases between the germline ends. This CDR3 reads CATSRDLQGNYGYTF. The CDR3 nucleotides read TGTGCCACCAGCAGAGATCTTCAGGGAAACTATGGCTACACCTTC.

To note about this clonotype: Without the conserved terminal phenylalanine or tryptophan, this CDR3 likely stems from a read error. This chain connects TRBV4-1 to TRBJ2-5; 10 nucleotides match TRBD2. This CDR3 is 19 amino acids long. CDR1 is MGHRA, CDR2 YSYEKL, per germline. V dropped 4 bases and J dropped 4; count of bases not matched to a gene: 18. In DNA, the CDR3 is TGCGCCAGCAGCCGTCTAAAAGGTCAAGCGGGAGGGCCGGGAGAGACCCAGTACCTC. Its translation: CASSRLKGQAGGPGETQYL.

The chain recombines TRBV7-9 with TRBJ2-7; no reliable D call. The CDR3 is 13 residues long. Per the germline V gene, CDR1 is SEHNR and CDR2 is FQNEAQ (reference sequence). V shed 5 bases and J shed 5 bases, with 13 bases lying between them. The CDR3 DNA reads TGTGCCAGCAGCCTACAAACTGGAGACGAGCAGTACTTC. Protein sequence: CASSLQTGDEQYF.

Here the CDR3 reads CASSLDRAEQPQHF. As DNA, the CDR3 is TGCGCCAGCAGCTTGGACAGGGCGGAGCAGCCCCAGCATTTT. The rearrangement links TRBV5-1 to TRBJ1-5; TRBD1 might be the D (6 bases). The CDR3 contains 14 residues. Germline V gene sequence: CDR1 SGHRS, CDR2 YFSETQ. V lost 0 bases, J lost 7 bases, and 11 bases lay in between.

The chain has TRBV19 and TRBJ1-1, with a possible D match to TRBD1 (5 bases). Germline CDR1 LNHDA, CDR2 SQIVND (reference sequence). This CDR3 contains 15 residues. V was cut by 1 base and J by 3 bases, with 12 bases left in between. The CDR3 loop is CASSIAYGADTEAFF. The CDR3 nucleotides are TGTGCCAGTAGTATAGCTTACGGGGCGGACACTGAAGCTTTCTTT.

The genes are TRBV9 and TRBJ2-7; the D call may be TRBD1 or TRBD2 (5 bases each). Deletions cut 3 bases from V and 2 bases from J, with 12 bases between. Germline CDR1 reads SGDLS; CDR2 reads YYNGEE. The CDR3 spans 14 residues. CDR3 sequence (DNA): TGTGCCAGCAGCGCCGAGGGACGGGCCTACGAGCAGTACTTC. Protein product: CASSAEGRAYEQYF. The full variable domain, with the rest looked up from reference TRBV9 and TRBJ2-7, is DSGVTQTPKHLITATGQRVTLRCSPRSGDLSVYWYQQSLDQGLQFLIQYYNGEERAKGNILERFSAQQFPDLHSELNLSSLELGDSALYFCASSAEGRAYEQYFGPGTRLTVT.

The CDR3 DNA sequence: TGTGCCAGCAGTTACCATCTAGGGGATGGGGCTTTCTTT. Translating gives CASSYHLGDGAFF. The chain uses TRBV6-6 and TRBJ1-1; TRBD1 might be the D (5 bases). V was clipped by 2 bases and J by 11 bases, with 15 bases between them. This CDR3 has 13 residues. Germline CDR1 reads MNHNY; CDR2 reads SVGAGI (reference sequence).

J is TRBJ1-2 and V is TRBV4-2; D is uncertain. Germline CDR1 reads LGHNA; CDR2 reads YNFKEQ. This CDR3 contains 17 residues. Trimming took 0 bases from V and 4 from J, leaving 18 bases between them. CDR3 sequence: CASSQEGSQAPGYGYTF. CDR3 in DNA: TGTGCCAGCAGCCAAGAGGGGTCCCAGGCCCCCGGCTATGGCTACACCTTC.

The chain combines TRBV5-1 with TRBJ1-1, with D possibly TRBD1 on 5 matching bases. Trimming left V 4 bases short and J 0 bases short, with 13 bases between. Per germline, CDR1 SGHRS and CDR2 YFSETQ. CDR3 size: 15 residues. CDR3 loop: CASSGGDYVNTEAFF. The CDR3 DNA reads TGCGCCAGCAGCGGAGGGGACTACGTGAACACTGAAGCTTTCTTT.

The chain employs TRBV2 and TRBJ2-7; 10 bases agree with TRBD1. CDR3 length equals 15 residues. The germline CDR1 and CDR2 sequences are SNHLY and FYNNEI. V shed 4 bases, J shed 1 base, and the junction held 4 bases outside the gene matches. CDR3 residues: CASSGPGQGSYEQYF. As DNA, the CDR3 is TGTGCCAGCAGTGGGCCGGGACAGGGGTCCTACGAGCAGTACTTC.

This clonotype was detected only once. This chain's CDR3 is CASSQTQKGEAFF. CDR3 nucleotides: TGCGCCAGCAGCCAGACCCAAAAGGGTGAAGCTTTCTTT. The V gene is TRBV4-1, the J gene TRBJ1-1, with D uncertain. The V gene lost 3 bases and the J gene lost 7 bases, with 12 bases spanning the gap. Germline CDR1 is MGHRA and CDR2 is YSYEKL. The CDR3 is made up of 13 amino acids.

This rearrangement joins TRBV7-9 to TRBJ2-1, with a tentative D call TRBD1 (7 bases). CDR3 length: 16 residues. V was cut by 5 bases and J by 0 bases, with 14 bases left in between. Germline lookup yields CDR1 SEHNR and CDR2 FQNEAQ (reference sequence). The CDR3 protein is CASSPKQGGSYNEQFF. The CDR3 bases are TGTGCCAGCAGCCCGAAGCAGGGGGGCTCCTACAATGAGCAGTTCTTC.

The chain joins TRBV12-5 to TRBJ1-5; D gene unclear. Germline V gene sequence: CDR1 LGHNT, CDR2 FRNRAP. Trimming left V 1 base short and J 3 bases short, with 10 bases between. The CDR3 totals 15 residues. CDR3 bases: TGTGCTAGTGGTTTGGGCGACGGCTACAATCAGCCCCAGCATTTT. Its protein product is CASGLGDGYNQPQHF.

This rearrangement joins TRBV13 to TRBJ2-5; the match to TRBD2 covers 8 bases. Germline V gene lookup returns CDR1 PRHDT and CDR2 FYEKMQ (reference sequence). CDR3 length: 15 residues. Germline trimming cut 8 bases from V and 1 base from J; bases unmatched to any gene: 9. The CDR3 region is CASGYGGGPQETQYF. The CDR3 DNA reads TGTGCCAGCGGGTACGGGGGGGGGCCCCAAGAGACCCAGTACTTC.